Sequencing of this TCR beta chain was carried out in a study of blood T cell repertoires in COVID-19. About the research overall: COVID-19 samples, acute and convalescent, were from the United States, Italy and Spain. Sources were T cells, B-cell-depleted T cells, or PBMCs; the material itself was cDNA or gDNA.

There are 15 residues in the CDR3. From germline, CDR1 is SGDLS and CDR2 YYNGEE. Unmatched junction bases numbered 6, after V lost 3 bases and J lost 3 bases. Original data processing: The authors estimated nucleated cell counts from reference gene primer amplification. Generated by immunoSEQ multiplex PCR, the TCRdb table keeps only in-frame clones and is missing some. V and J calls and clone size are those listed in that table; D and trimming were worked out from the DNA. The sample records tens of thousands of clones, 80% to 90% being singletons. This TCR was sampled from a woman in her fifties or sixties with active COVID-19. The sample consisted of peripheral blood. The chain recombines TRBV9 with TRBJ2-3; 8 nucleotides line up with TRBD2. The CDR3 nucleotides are TGTGCCAGCAGCGCCAGCGGGAGTGGGACAGATACGCAGTATTTT. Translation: CASSASGSGTDTQYF.